Shown below are 24 T cell receptor beta chains from a single sample sequenced in a study of cytomegalovirus exposure and HLA in healthy donors (dated by TCRdb to about 2017). To prepare the library, the immunoSEQ multiplex PCR assay was applied. The table was pulled from immuneACCESS by TCRdb, which kept in-frame rearrangements only. Such tables lose some clones; where checked, under half of the loss comes from unresolved V genes, and the rest has no known cause. This sample holds some 110,000 clones; 88% were observed only once. The ten largest clones capture around 4.5% of the sample. The source material was PBMCs. The receptors were sampled from a man in his late teens or twenties in good health and CMV-seropositive.

In this sample, this clone turned up a few times. CDR3 nucleotides: TGTGCCAGCAGCTTGACCGGGACAGGGGGTATGAACACTGAAGCTTTCTTT. It yields the protein CASSLTGTGGMNTEAFF. The chain recombines TRBV7-2 with TRBJ1-1; 11 bases are shared with TRBD1. The CDR3 length is 17 residues. The germline V gene has CDR1 SGHTA and CDR2 FQGNSA. The V gene end was trimmed by 3 bases and the J gene end by 0 bases; junction bases not matched to a gene: 6.

As to this clone: Within the sample, other DNA sequences also encode this same CDR3. The chain couples TRBV6-5 to TRBJ1-1, with 10 bases fitting TRBD1. The CDR3 is made up of 14 amino acids. Germline trimming cut 2 bases from V and 5 bases from J; bases unmatched to any gene: 2. Germline V gives CDR1 MNHEY, CDR2 SVGAGI. The CDR3 DNA follows: TGTGCCAGCAGTTACCGGACAGGGGGTACTGAAGCTTTCTTT. Amino acid sequence: CASSYRTGGTEAFF.

The CDR3 protein is CASSPLDRVGQPQHF. The DNA for the CDR3 is TGTGCCAGCAGCCCGCTAGACAGGGTCGGGCAGCCCCAGCATTTT. The J gene is TRBJ1-5, the V gene TRBV7-9; 7 bases agree with TRBD1. V was clipped by 5 bases and J by 7 bases; unmatched bases: 11. The CDR3 contains 15 residues. Germline CDR1 SEHNR, CDR2 FQNEAQ (reference sequence).

The V gene is TRBV6-5, the J gene TRBJ2-7; tentatively, D is TRBD2 (7 bases). Trimming took off 6 bases at V and 1 base at J, with 16 bases between the two ends. Looked up from germline, CDR1 is MNHEY and CDR2 is SVGAGI. The CDR3 has 15 amino acids. Here the CDR3 reads CASSSGGAGSYEQYF. CDR3 nucleotide sequence: TGTGCCAGCAGCTCTGGGGGGGCCGGTTCCTACGAGCAGTACTTC.

This clone turned up a few times. The chain combines TRBV11-3 with TRBJ1-6; no firm D call. The CDR3 extends over 13 amino acids. Between the trimmed V and J ends, which lost 5 bases and 7 bases, there was a span of 9 bases. In germline, CDR1 is SGHNT, CDR2 YENEEA. The CDR3 sequence: CASSTNMNSPLHF. The CDR3 nucleotides are TGTGCCAGCAGCACGAACATGAATTCACCCCTCCACTTT.

The rearrangement links TRBV7-9 to TRBJ1-2; D remains unclear. The CDR3 contains 14 residues. Trimming cost V 5 bases and J 4 bases, with 14 bases left between them. From germline, CDR1 is SEHNR and CDR2 FQNEAQ (reference sequence). As DNA, the CDR3 is TGTGCCAGCAGCCCCGACTTGATGGGCTATGGCTACACCTTC. Translation: CASSPDLMGYGYTF.

The rearrangement links TRBV7-9 to TRBJ1-1, with a weak D call TRBD1 (5 bases). Germline loops: CDR1 SEHNR, CDR2 FQNEAQ (reference sequence). There are 17 residues in the CDR3. Deletions cut 5 bases from V and 0 bases from J, with 19 bases between. CDR3 sequence: CASSPVPRQTMNTEAFF. CDR3 DNA: TGTGCCAGCAGCCCCGTGCCCCGACAGACCATGAACACTGAAGCTTTCTTT.

This clone was seen only a few times. The CDR3 DNA is TGTGCCAGCTCACCTTCGGGGGTCCCTACTTACGAGCAGTACTTC. Translation: CASSPSGVPTYEQYF. The rearrangement uses TRBV18 and TRBJ2-7, with D possibly TRBD2 on 6 matching bases. The CDR3 sequence is 15 residues long. Trimming took 3 bases from V and 4 from J, leaving 16 bases between them. Germline V CDR1 and CDR2: KGHSH, LQKENI.

The chain is built from TRBV27 and TRBJ2-6, with D tentatively TRBD1 (6 bases). Germline V gene data show CDR1 as MNHEY and CDR2 as SMNVEV (reference sequence). The V end was cut by 2 bases, the J end by 1 base, with 9 bases between. The length of the CDR3 is 16 residues. DNA of the CDR3: TGTGCCAGCAGTTTAGGCAGGGGTTCTGGGGCCAACGTCCTGACTTTC. It translates to CASSLGRGSGANVLTF.

The V call is TRBV29-1, the J call TRBJ2-3; TRBD2 matches at 11 bases. The germline V gene encodes CDR1 SQVTM and CDR2 ANQGSEA. V lost 3 bases and J lost 0; bases outside the gene matches: 14. The CDR3 consists of 19 residues. DNA of the CDR3: TGCAGCGTTGACAAAAGTGGCCTAGCGGGGGGAGGTAGCACAGATACGCAGTATTTT. This translates into CSVDKSGLAGGGSTDTQYF.

The chain couples TRBV7-8 to TRBJ2-3; 13 bases match TRBD2. After removal of 1 base from V and 4 bases from J, the junction contained 8 bases not matched to a gene. Germline loops: CDR1 SGHVS, CDR2 FQNEAQ. This CDR3 spans 18 amino acids. This CDR3 is CASSLGLLAGGPADTQYF. As DNA, the CDR3 is TGTGCCAGCAGCTTAGGACTACTAGCGGGGGGGCCGGCAGATACGCAGTATTTT.

The chain couples TRBV6-1 to TRBJ2-3; TRBD2 is a possible D gene (6 bases). Germline CDR1 reads MNHNS; CDR2 reads SASEGT. The CDR3 runs 15 residues. V lost 1 base to trimming and J lost 0 bases, with 8 bases between them. The CDR3 loop is CASSEVRDSTDTQYF. The CDR3 nucleotides read TGTGCCAGCAGTGAAGTGCGGGATAGCACAGATACGCAGTATTTT.

The chain joins TRBV7-6 to TRBJ2-3, with 8 bases lining up with TRBD2. J gave up 2 bases and V 5 bases, and 3 bases lay outside the gene matches. In germline, CDR1 is SGHVS, CDR2 FNYEAQ. This CDR3 is built from 14 residues. The CDR3 is CASSLSGVTDTQYF. The CDR3 DNA reads as TGTGCCAGCAGCCTTAGCGGGGTCACAGATACGCAGTATTTT.

The rearrangement joins TRBV18 to TRBJ2-3; 10 bases agree with TRBD2. The CDR3 is made up of 16 amino acids. Losses at the gene ends were 3 bases for V and 5 bases for J; bases not matched to a gene: 8. CDR1 is KGHSH, CDR2 LQKENI, per germline. The CDR3 region is CASSPQAGGPLDTQYF. CDR3 nucleotide sequence: TGTGCCAGCTCACCCCAAGCGGGGGGGCCTTTAGATACGCAGTATTTT.

This clone was recorded a few times. The J gene is TRBJ2-2, the V gene TRBV4-3; tentatively, D is TRBD2 (5 bases). The CDR3 runs 16 residues. Trimming removed 4 bases from V and 3 bases from J, with 15 bases in between. Germline V gene sequence: CDR1 LGHNA, CDR2 YSLEER. CDR3 DNA sequence: TGCGCCAGCAGCCGTACGGACTCTCTGGACACCGGGGAGCTGTTTTTT. Amino acids: CASSRTDSLDTGELFF.

In regard to this clone: The identical CDR3 is also encoded by other nucleotide sequences in the sample. The CDR3 loop reads CASSSGTGDYGYTF. CDR3 nucleotides: TGTGCCAGCAGCTCGGGGACGGGGGACTATGGCTACACCTTC. This rearrangement joins TRBV7-9 to TRBJ1-2; tentatively, D is TRBD1 (5 bases). This CDR3 region has 14 residues. The V gene's germline CDR1 is SEHNR and CDR2 FQNEAQ (reference sequence). Trimming took 4 bases from V and 3 from J, leaving 12 bases between them.

This sequence joins TRBV6-1 and TRBJ1-6, with TRBD1 identical over 7 bases. In germline, CDR1 is MNHNS, CDR2 SASEGT. The CDR3 spans 15 residues. The ends lost 5 bases at V and 10 bases at J; junction bases unmatched: 11. The CDR3 sequence is CASSKTTGRQSPLHF. The CDR3 DNA reads as TGTGCCAGCAGTAAAACGACAGGGAGGCAATCACCCCTCCACTTT.

The chain recombines TRBV10-3 with TRBJ1-2, with TRBD1 matching over 7 bases. The trim removed 0 bases at V and 2 bases at J, leaving 3 bases unmatched. Germline V CDR1 and CDR2: ENHRY, SYGVKD. The CDR3 runs 15 residues. The CDR3 here is CAISESTGINYGYTF. As DNA, the CDR3 is TGTGCCATCAGTGAGTCGACAGGGATCAACTATGGCTACACCTTC.

This clone was found a few times. The V and J genes are TRBV14 and TRBJ2-2; no reliable D call. The CDR3 has 13 residues. The V gene's germline CDR1 is SGHDN and CDR2 FVKESK. Trimming took off 4 bases at V and 6 bases at J, with 9 bases between the two ends. CDR3 in amino acids: CASSLTDPGELFF. The CDR3 DNA is TGTGCCAGCAGCCTCACAGACCCCGGGGAGCTGTTTTTT.

A few counts support this clone. CDR3 sequence (DNA): TGTGCCAGCAGTTACCAACCCGACAGGGACTATGGCTACACCTTC. It specifies CASSYQPDRDYGYTF. The chain joins TRBV6-5 to TRBJ1-2, with 7 bases that match TRBD1. The trim removed 2 bases at V and 3 bases at J, leaving 6 bases unmatched. This CDR3 contains 15 residues. The germline V gene encodes CDR1 MNHEY and CDR2 SVGAGI.

V is TRBV12-5 and J is TRBJ1-5, with D perhaps matching TRBD1 (5 bases). The V end lost 6 bases, the J end lost 8 bases, and 14 bases lay between the germline ends. The germline V gene has CDR1 LGHNT and CDR2 FRNRAP. This CDR3 has 13 amino acids. The CDR3 bases are TGTGCTAGTGGGGGGGGGTCCCGGGAGCCCCAGCATTTT. As protein: CASGGGSREPQHF.

The chain combines TRBV6-5 with TRBJ2-1; D gene unclear. In germline, CDR1 is MNHEY, CDR2 SVGAGI. The CDR3 is made up of 12 amino acids. V lost 2 bases and J lost 3, with 2 bases in between. The CDR3 DNA is TGTGCCAGCAGTTACCACTACAATGAGCAGTTCTTC. Translated: CASSYHYNEQFF.

The chain recombines TRBV10-3 with TRBJ2-2, with 12 bases aligning to TRBD2. This CDR3 is built from 16 residues. The V gene's germline CDR1 is ENHRY and CDR2 SYGVKD. With V trimmed by 8 bases and J by 4 bases, 8 bases remained unmatched. The CDR3, as DNA: TGTGCCATCCACGGGACTAGCGGGCGCGGCACCGGGGAGCTGTTTTTT. It is translated as CAIHGTSGRGTGELFF.

The rearrangement joins TRBV18 to TRBJ1-1; the D gene is possibly TRBD1 (6 bases). The CDR3 is 16 amino acids. Germline CDR1 and CDR2: KGHSH and LQKENI. Trimming took off 1 base at V and 3 bases at J, with 15 bases between the two ends. Here the CDR3 DNA reads TGTGCCAGCTCACCACGGGGGTTGGCAGGGGACACTGAAGCTTTCTTT. Protein product: CASSPRGLAGDTEAFF. Full variable domain (outside the CDR3, taken from reference TRBV18 and TRBJ1-1): NAGVMQNPRHLVRRRGQEARLRCSPMKGHSHVYWYRQLPEEGLKFMVYLQKENIIDESGMPKERFSAEFPKEGPSILRIQQVVRGDSAAYFCASSPRGLAGDTEAFFGQGTRLTVV.